This T cell receptor (beta chain) was sequenced in a study of cytomegalovirus exposure and HLA in healthy donors. Study observations and caveats: For TCR beta chains, V- and J-gene trimming was later linked to a missense DCLRE1C variant.

A note on this clone: Its antigen is currently unknown.

Primers for the PCR totalled 60 Vbeta and 13 Jbeta. Profiling relied on immunoSEQ multiplex PCR, and the TCRdb table lists in-frame clones only, not all of them. Of about 25,000 clones detected, roughly three quarters appear once; the ten largest clones hold about 4.2%. Each donor was nominally healthy when sampled (though unrecorded immune exposures were likely). The V gene's germline CDR1 is MNHEY and CDR2 SMNVEV (reference sequence). The trim removed 4 bases at V and 7 bases at J, leaving 8 bases unmatched. The CDR3 covers 15 residues. The sequenced material came from PBMCs. The TCR comes from a male donor in good health and CMV-seronegative. The chain combines TRBV27 with TRBJ2-7, with 12 bases lining up with TRBD1. CDR3 residues: CASSYKGQGAWEQYF. The CDR3 DNA sequence: TGTGCCAGCAGTTACAAGGGACAGGGGGCATGGGAGCAGTACTTC.